This TCR beta chain was recorded in a study of blood T cell repertoires in COVID-19. On the study more broadly: In each case, the material was cDNA or gDNA derived from T cells, B-cell-depleted T cells, or PBMCs.

With respect to this clone: Other DNA sequences in this sample translate to the same CDR3.

Participants came from roughly 24 US areas, aged roughly 18 to 89 years. In assigning cohorts, the study relied on participant-reported clinical history. The study counted Cohort 3 donors as recovered given two negative PCRs, clearance, or symptom resolution. Generated by immunoSEQ multiplex PCR, the TCRdb table keeps only in-frame clones and is missing some. The data show approximately 480,000 clones, with around 90% seen just once and roughly 0.72% held by the top ten. With 0 bases clipped from V and 8 bases from J, the junction kept 3 bases outside the gene matches. The CDR3 is 13 amino acids. Germline assignment: CDR1 MNHNS and CDR2 SASEGT.

The receptor comes from a woman younger than 30 who had recovered from COVID-19. The specimen was PBMCs or T cells enriched from blood (not recorded which). V and J are TRBV6-1 and TRBJ1-2, with 7 bases that match TRBD1. The DNA of the CDR3 is TGTGCCAGCAGTGAAGCTAGGGGGCGCGGCTACACCTTC. Translation gives CASSEARGRGYTF.